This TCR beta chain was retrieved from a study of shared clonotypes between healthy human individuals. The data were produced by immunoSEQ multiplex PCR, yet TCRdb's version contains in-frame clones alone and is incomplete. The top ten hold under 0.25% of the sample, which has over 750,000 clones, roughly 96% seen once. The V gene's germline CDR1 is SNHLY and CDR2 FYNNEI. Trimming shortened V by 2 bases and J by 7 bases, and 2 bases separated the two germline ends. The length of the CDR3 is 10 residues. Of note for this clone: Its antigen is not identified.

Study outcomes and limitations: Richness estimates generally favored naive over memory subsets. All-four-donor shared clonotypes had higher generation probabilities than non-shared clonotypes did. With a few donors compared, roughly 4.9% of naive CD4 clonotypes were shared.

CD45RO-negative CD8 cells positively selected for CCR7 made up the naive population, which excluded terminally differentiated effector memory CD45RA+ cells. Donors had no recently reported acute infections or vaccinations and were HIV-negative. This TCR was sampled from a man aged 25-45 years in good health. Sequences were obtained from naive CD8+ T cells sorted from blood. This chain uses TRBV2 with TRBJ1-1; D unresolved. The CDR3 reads CASSEYEAFF. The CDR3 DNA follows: TGTGCCAGCAGTGAATATGAAGCTTTCTTT.